The 11 T cell receptor beta chains reported below all come from one sample, sequenced in a study of blood T cell repertoires in COVID-19. TCRdb's table, derived via immunoSEQ multiplex PCR, lists solely in-frame clones and lacks some. The table records approximately 230,000 clones, more than 65% of them present only once. Sequenced material: peripheral blood. These receptors were obtained from a woman aged 40 to 50 with active or convalescent COVID-19.

This clone appeared a few times. The chain has TRBV12-5 and TRBJ1-2, with 8 bases aligning to TRBD1. This CDR3 comprises 14 residues. CDR1 and CDR2 from the germline V gene are LGHNT and FRNRAP. The J segment lost 5 bases and the V segment lost 6 bases, leaving 8 bases of the junction unmatched. This CDR3 reads CASGAGQGSYGYTF. Here the CDR3 DNA reads TGTGCTAGTGGAGCTGGACAGGGATCATATGGCTACACCTTC.

This chain links TRBV5-5 with TRBJ1-5; the D gene is possibly TRBD1 (6 bases). V was cut by 0 bases and J by 5 bases, with 15 bases left in between. The CDR3 totals 16 residues. CDR1 and CDR2 from the germline V gene are SGHKS and YYEKEE (reference sequence). CDR3 sequence reads: CASSLDVAGAYQPQHF. As DNA, the CDR3 is TGTGCCAGCAGCTTGGATGTCGCGGGGGCTTATCAGCCCCAGCATTTT.

The gene calls are TRBV5-6 and TRBJ1-4; TRBD1 matches 8 bases. V was clipped by 2 bases and J by 6 bases; unmatched bases: 3. Germline CDR1 and CDR2: SGHDT and YYEEEE. The CDR3 extends over 14 amino acids. DNA of the CDR3: TGTGCCAGCAGCTTACCGGGACAGGATGAAAAACTGTTTTTT. This encodes CASSLPGQDEKLFF.

V usage is TRBV5-5 and J usage is TRBJ2-7, with D possibly being TRBD2 (5 bases). Deletions cut 0 bases from V and 0 bases from J, with 10 bases between. Germline V gives CDR1 SGHKS, CDR2 YYEKEE (reference sequence). This CDR3 is 15 amino acids long. The CDR3 coding sequence is TGTGCCAGCAGCTTGGCCGAGGGCTACTCCTACGAGCAGTACTTC. Amino acid sequence: CASSLAEGYSYEQYF. Together with reference TRBV5-5 and TRBJ2-7, the CDR3 gives the full variable domain: DAGVTQSPTHLIKTRGQQVTLRCSPISGHKSVSWYQQVLGQGPQFIFQYYEKEERGRGNFPDRFSARQFPNYSSELNVNALLLGDSALYLCASSLAEGYSYEQYFGPGTRLTVT.

The chain couples TRBV7-6 to TRBJ2-1; D is unresolved. CDR3 length equals 17 residues. Per the germline V gene, CDR1 is SGHVS and CDR2 is FNYEAQ. With 3 bases removed from V and 5 bases from J, the gap between germline ends came to 20 bases. The CDR3 nucleotides read TGTGCCAGCAGCTTGCAATGGCCCGCCCACCCCCACAATGAGCAGTTCTTC. As protein: CASSLQWPAHPHNEQFF. Full variable domain (rest looked up from reference TRBV7-6 and TRBJ2-1): GAGVSQSPRYKVTKRGQDVALRCDPISGHVSLYWYRQALGQGPEFLTYFNYEAQQDKSGLPNDRFSAERPEGSISTLTIQRTEQRDSAMYRCASSLQWPAHPHNEQFFGPGTRLTVL.

V gene TRBV2 combines with J gene TRBJ2-6; D remains unclear. The germline gives CDR1 SNHLY, CDR2 FYNNEI. This CDR3 spans 21 amino acids. V was clipped by 5 bases and J by 0 bases, with 26 bases between them. The DNA of the CDR3 is TGTGCCAGCAGTACTCCCGACCGCGTGACGAGCGATAGCTCTGGGGCCAACGTCCTGACTTTC. Translation: CASSTPDRVTSDSSGANVLTF.

The V gene is TRBV7-2, the J gene TRBJ2-5; 8 bases map to TRBD1. CDR1 is SGHTA and CDR2 is FQGNSA in the germline V gene. The CDR3 length is 16 residues. Trimming took 2 bases from V and 4 from J; bases not matched to a gene: 9. The CDR3 nucleotides read TGTGCCAGCAGCTTAATCGGGCAGGGGGCGCGAGAGACCCAGTACTTC. Its translation: CASSLIGQGARETQYF.

This chain uses TRBV7-6 with TRBJ2-7; TRBD1 aligns across 7 bases. CDR1 SGHVS and CDR2 FNYEAQ come from the germline V gene. The CDR3 spans 15 residues. V lost 1 base to trimming and J lost 3 bases; unmatched junction nucleotides: 6. Here the CDR3 reads CASSLEAGGLYEQYF. CDR3 bases: TGTGCCAGCAGCTTAGAGGCAGGGGGTCTCTACGAGCAGTACTTC.

V gene TRBV28 combines with J gene TRBJ2-5; 9 nucleotides align to TRBD2. Per germline, CDR1 MDHEN and CDR2 SYDVKM. V shed 6 bases and J 1 base; nucleotides not matched to a gene: 9. This CDR3 contains 16 residues. CDR3 nucleotides: TGTGCCAGCAGATTTACTAGCGGGCAGATCCAAGAGACCCAGTACTTC. Translated: CASRFTSGQIQETQYF.

V is TRBV3-1 (or the pseudogene TRBV3-2) and J is TRBJ2-1, with 9 bases matching TRBD1. The length of the CDR3 is 15 residues. Germline V gene data show CDR1 as LGHDT and CDR2 as YNNKEL (reference sequence). Unmatched junction bases numbered 8, after V lost 4 bases and J lost 7 bases. The CDR3 DNA reads TGTGCCAGCAGCCTTCGACAGGGGGGTTGGAATGAGCAGTTCTTC. Protein sequence: CASSLRQGGWNEQFF.

The rearrangement joins TRBV5-1 to TRBJ1-1, with D perhaps matching TRBD1 (5 bases). Germline assignment: CDR1 SGHRS and CDR2 YFSETQ. The CDR3 is 15 amino acids. Trimming left V 4 bases short and J 4 bases short, with 17 bases between. The CDR3 here is CASSERASGGTEAFF. Written as DNA, the CDR3 is TGCGCCAGCAGCGAGCGGGCCAGTGGGGGCACTGAAGCTTTCTTT.